These 9 T cell receptor beta chains were sequenced from one sample in a study of OX40 agonist ivuxolimab in advanced cancers. TCRdb's table, derived via immunoSEQ multiplex PCR, lists solely in-frame clones and lacks some. The sample consists of 35,000 to 50,000 clones, approximately 86% of them appearing once. Specimen: CD4+ or CD8+ T cells sorted from blood, collected in a trial of the OX40 agonist ivuxolimab. These receptors originate from an adult with an advanced solid tumor such as melanoma, head and neck, liver or kidney cancer.

The J gene is TRBJ1-1, the V gene TRBV19; no clear D gene. CDR1 is LNHDA, CDR2 SQIVND, per germline (reference sequence). The CDR3 contains 13 residues. Trimming pared 7 bases from V and 0 bases from J, leaving 9 bases between. The CDR3 region is CASTLAVNTEAFF. CDR3 nucleotides: TGTGCCAGTACTCTAGCGGTGAACACTGAAGCTTTCTTT.

The chain uses TRBV19 and TRBJ2-7, with 8 bases matching TRBD1. V was clipped by 4 bases and J by 6 bases; unmatched bases: 8. This CDR3 comprises 14 residues. CDR1 and CDR2 (germline): LNHDA, SQIVND (reference sequence). CDR3 in DNA: TGTGCCAGTAGTACGCCGACAGGGGTGGGCGAGCAGTACTTC. Translated: CASSTPTGVGEQYF.

This clone qualifies as medium-sized (0.01 to 0.1%). V is TRBV5-6 and J is TRBJ2-2; D is undetermined. The ends were cut back, 7 bases at V and 4 bases at J, with 14 bases in the middle. This CDR3 spans 14 amino acids. Germline CDR1 SGHDT, CDR2 YYEEEE. The CDR3 here is CASRYRDPTGELFF. The CDR3 nucleotides are TGTGCCAGCCGTTACAGAGACCCCACCGGGGAGCTGTTTTTT.

The V and J genes are TRBV5-4 and TRBJ2-2; D is undetermined. Germline lookup yields CDR1 SGHNT and CDR2 YYREEE (reference sequence). V lost 1 base and J lost 1, with 8 bases in between. The CDR3 is 15 amino acids. DNA for the CDR3: TGTGCCAGCAGCTTGTCTTGGGGGAACACCGGGGAGCTGTTTTTT. Amino acid sequence: CASSLSWGNTGELFF.

The chain is built from TRBV10-3 and TRBJ2-7, with 7 bases matching TRBD1. The germline CDR1 and CDR2 sequences are ENHRY and SYGVKD. The ends lost 2 bases at V and 3 bases at J; junction bases unmatched: 4. The CDR3 covers 14 residues. CDR3 residues: CAISELSGGYEQYV. The CDR3 bases are TGTGCCATCAGTGAGCTCTCAGGGGGCTACGAGCAGTACGTC.

This clone was found once. This chain uses TRBV5-1 with TRBJ1-1; weak D call: TRBD1 (6 bases). CDR3 length: 18 amino acids. CDR1 and CDR2 from the germline V gene are SGHRS and YFSETQ. The V gene lost 0 bases and the J gene lost 5 bases, with 23 bases spanning the gap. CDR3 loop: CASSLAFASSLQGTEAFF. The CDR3 nucleotides read TGCGCCAGCAGCTTGGCATTCGCCTCTTCCCTCCAGGGGACTGAAGCTTTCTTT.

This clone was counted between two and nine times. The CDR3 spells CASSLGQNQPQHF. CDR3 nucleotide sequence: TGCGCCAGCAGCTTGGGGCAGAATCAGCCCCAGCATTTT. The V gene is TRBV5-1, the J gene TRBJ1-5; D gene uncertain. The length of the CDR3 is 13 residues. V lost 0 bases and J 4 bases, leaving 5 bases between the germline ends. CDR1 is SGHRS, CDR2 YFSETQ, per germline.

This clone appeared a single time. This chain links TRBV4-3 with TRBJ1-1; D uncertain. CDR3 length: 15 amino acids. The germline V gene has CDR1 LGHNA and CDR2 YSLEER. Trimming stripped 0 bases from V and 4 bases from J, with 12 bases between. CDR3 DNA sequence: TGCGCCAGCAGCCAAGATTTTGTAGGGTCCACTGAAGCTTTCTTT. It translates to CASSQDFVGSTEAFF.

The chain uses TRBV27 and TRBJ1-1; 8 bases align to TRBD1. The CDR3 has 13 residues. Germline V lookup: CDR1 MNHEY, CDR2 SMNVEV (reference sequence). V shed 5 bases and J 7 bases; nucleotides not matched to a gene: 6. In DNA, the CDR3 is TGTGCCAGCAGTGCCGGGACAGGAGGTGAAGCTTTCTTT. It specifies CASSAGTGGEAFF.